These 2 T cell receptor beta chains were all obtained from the same sample, sequenced in a study of neurological immune-mediated disorders. From the 5' RACE reads, TCRdb called clonotypes with MiXCR, one entry per CDR3 protein. Of 30,000 to 35,000 distinct CDR3 sequences in the sample, under 30% were seen once. Material for sequencing was CD4+ T cells from blood. The receptor set was obtained from a man aged 45-65 years with HTLV-1-associated myelopathy (HAM/TSP).

There are many counts of this clonotype. The chain is built from TRBV5-1 and TRBJ2-7; no clear D gene. The CDR3 runs 15 residues. CDR1 is SGHRS, CDR2 YFSETQ, per germline. Trimming stripped 0 bases from V and 7 bases from J, with 17 bases between. CDR3 in DNA: TGCGCCAGCAGCTTGGCCGGCAGCCCCGGGCGAGAGCAGTACTTC. Protein sequence: CASSLAGSPGREQYF.

This clonotype was seen at least ten times. The chain is built from TRBV7-2 and TRBJ2-5; TRBD1 matches 7 bases. The V and J ends lost 3 bases and 5 bases, in that order; junction bases with no gene match: 12. Germline V gives CDR1 SGHTA, CDR2 FQGNSA. The CDR3 spans 16 residues. CDR3 residues: CASSLKRTGAGETQYF. The DNA of the CDR3 is TGTGCCAGCAGCTTGAAACGAACAGGGGCCGGGGAGACCCAGTACTTC. Complete variable domain (other parts from reference TRBV7-2 and TRBJ2-5): GAGVSQSPSNKVTEKGKDVELRCDPISGHTALYWYRQSLGQGLEFLIYFQGNSAPDKSGLPSDRFSAERTGGSVSTLTIQRTQQEDSAVYLCASSLKRTGAGETQYFGPGTRLLVL.